The T cell receptor (beta chain) under discussion was sequenced for a study of T cells in Graves' hyperthyroidism and ophthalmopathy. Ten or more counts support this clonotype. Absence of ophthalmopathy progression within 18 months defined stable Graves' hyperthyroidism. The source material, RNA transcripts, was used to amplify TCR beta CDR3 regions. A set of HTBI primers served as the primers for a first-round RT-PCR of the TCR CDR3. TCRdb reprocessed the multiplex PCR reads with MiXCR, giving one entry per CDR3 protein. The data contain around 350,000 distinct CDR3 sequences, about 19% of them singletons. Trimming removed 4 bases at V and 5 bases at J, with 18 bases between. Per the germline V gene, CDR1 is MNHNS and CDR2 is SASEGT. This CDR3 region has 15 residues.

V is TRBV6-1 and J is TRBJ2-7; a possible D gene is TRBD1 (5 bases). Sequencing was performed on blood. The receptor comes from a woman aged 18-35 years with Graves' hyperthyroidism. In DNA, the CDR3 is TGTGCCAGCAGTGTATCAGGGTTCATACAGGACGAGCAGTACTTC. This codes for CASSVSGFIQDEQYF.